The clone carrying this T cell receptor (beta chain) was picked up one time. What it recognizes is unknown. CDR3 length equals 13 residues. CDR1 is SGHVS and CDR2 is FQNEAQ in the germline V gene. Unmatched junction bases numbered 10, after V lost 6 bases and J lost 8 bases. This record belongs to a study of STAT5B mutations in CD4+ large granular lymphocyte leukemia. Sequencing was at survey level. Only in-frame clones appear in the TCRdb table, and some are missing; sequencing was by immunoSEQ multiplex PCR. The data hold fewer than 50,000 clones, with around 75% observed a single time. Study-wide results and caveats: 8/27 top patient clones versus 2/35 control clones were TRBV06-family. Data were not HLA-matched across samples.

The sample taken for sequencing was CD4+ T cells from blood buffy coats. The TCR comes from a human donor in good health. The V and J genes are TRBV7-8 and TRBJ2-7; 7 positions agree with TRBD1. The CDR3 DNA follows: TGTGCCAGCAGAGACGACAGGGAAAAAAAGCAGTACTTC. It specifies CASRDDREKKQYF.